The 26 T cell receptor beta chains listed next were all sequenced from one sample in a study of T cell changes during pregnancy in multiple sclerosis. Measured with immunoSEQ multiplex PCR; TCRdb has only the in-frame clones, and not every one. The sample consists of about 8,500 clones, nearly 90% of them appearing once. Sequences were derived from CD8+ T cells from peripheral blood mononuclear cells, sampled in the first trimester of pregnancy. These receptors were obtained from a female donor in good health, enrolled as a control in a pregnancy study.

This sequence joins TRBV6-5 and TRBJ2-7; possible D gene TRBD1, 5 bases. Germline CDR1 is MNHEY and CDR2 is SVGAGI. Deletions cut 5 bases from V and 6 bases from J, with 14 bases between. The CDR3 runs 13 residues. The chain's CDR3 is CASSGQGKVEQYF. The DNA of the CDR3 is TGTGCCAGCAGTGGGCAGGGCAAAGTCGAGCAGTACTTC.

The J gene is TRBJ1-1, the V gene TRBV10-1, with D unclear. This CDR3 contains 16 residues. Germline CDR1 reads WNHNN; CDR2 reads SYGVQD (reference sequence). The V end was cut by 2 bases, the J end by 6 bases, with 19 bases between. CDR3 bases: TGCGCCAGCAGTGAGGGGCTGGAGGGAAGCGGGGCTGAAGCTTTCTTT. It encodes CASSEGLEGSGAEAFF.

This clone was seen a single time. The CDR3 here is CASSTPQGITRSSRMSWAYEQYF. In nucleotides, the CDR3 is TGTGCCAGCAGTACCCCCCAGGGGATTACTCGAAGTTCAAGGATGTCCTGGGCCTACGAGCAGTACTTC. The chain combines TRBV28 with TRBJ2-7, with D possibly matching TRBD1 (6 bases). The length of the CDR3 is 23 residues. V shed 5 bases and J shed 2 bases, with 40 bases lying between them. Germline loops: CDR1 MDHEN, CDR2 SYDVKM.

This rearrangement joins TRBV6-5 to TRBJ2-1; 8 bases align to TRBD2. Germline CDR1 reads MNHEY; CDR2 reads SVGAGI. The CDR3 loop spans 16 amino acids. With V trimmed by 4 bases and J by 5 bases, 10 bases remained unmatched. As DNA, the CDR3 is TGTGCCAGCAGTTCCCTCGCGGGAGGACAAAACAATGAGCAGTTCTTC. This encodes CASSSLAGGQNNEQFF.

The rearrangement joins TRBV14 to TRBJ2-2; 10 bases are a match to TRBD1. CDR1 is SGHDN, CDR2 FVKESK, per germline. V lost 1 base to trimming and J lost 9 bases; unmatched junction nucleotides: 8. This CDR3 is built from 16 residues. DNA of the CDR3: TGTGCCAGCAGCCAAGGACAGGGGGCGCTTGGTAGGGAGCTGTTTTTT. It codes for CASSQGQGALGRELFF. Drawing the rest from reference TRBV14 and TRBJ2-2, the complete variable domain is EAGVTQFPSHSVIEKGQTVTLRCDPISGHDNLYWYRRVMGKEIKFLLHFVKESKQDESGMPNNRFLAERTGGTYSTLKVQPAELEDSGVYFCASSQGQGALGRELFFGEGSRLTVL.

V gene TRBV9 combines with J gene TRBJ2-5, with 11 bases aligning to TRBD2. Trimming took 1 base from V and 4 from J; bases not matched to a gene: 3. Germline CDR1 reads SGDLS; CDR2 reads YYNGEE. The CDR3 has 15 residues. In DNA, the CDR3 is TGTGCCAGCAGCGTATTAGCGGGAGGGGGAGAGACCCAGTACTTC. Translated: CASSVLAGGGETQYF.

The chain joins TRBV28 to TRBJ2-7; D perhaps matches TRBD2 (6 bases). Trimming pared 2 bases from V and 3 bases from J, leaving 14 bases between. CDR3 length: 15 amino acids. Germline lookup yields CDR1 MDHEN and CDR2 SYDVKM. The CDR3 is CASSLEASAVYEQYF. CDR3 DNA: TGTGCCAGCAGTTTAGAGGCTAGCGCAGTCTACGAGCAGTACTTC.

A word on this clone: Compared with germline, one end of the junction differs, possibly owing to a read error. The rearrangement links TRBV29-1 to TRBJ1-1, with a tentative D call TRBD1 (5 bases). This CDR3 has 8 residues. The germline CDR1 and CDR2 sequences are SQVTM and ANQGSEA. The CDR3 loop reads CSVMEGIF. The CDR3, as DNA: TGCAGCGTGATGGAGGGGATCTTT.

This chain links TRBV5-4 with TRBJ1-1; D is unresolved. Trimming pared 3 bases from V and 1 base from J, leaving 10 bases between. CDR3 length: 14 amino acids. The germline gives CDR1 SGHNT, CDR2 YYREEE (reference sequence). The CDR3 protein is CASSSRGGNTEAFF. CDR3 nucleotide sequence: TGTGCCAGCAGCTCCCGTGGAGGGAACACTGAAGCTTTCTTT.

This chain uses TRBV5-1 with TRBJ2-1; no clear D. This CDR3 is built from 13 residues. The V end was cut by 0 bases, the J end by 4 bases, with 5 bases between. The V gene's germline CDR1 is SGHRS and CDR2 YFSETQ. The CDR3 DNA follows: TGCGCCAGCAGCTTGGATCGGTACAATGAGCAGTTCTTC. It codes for CASSLDRYNEQFF.

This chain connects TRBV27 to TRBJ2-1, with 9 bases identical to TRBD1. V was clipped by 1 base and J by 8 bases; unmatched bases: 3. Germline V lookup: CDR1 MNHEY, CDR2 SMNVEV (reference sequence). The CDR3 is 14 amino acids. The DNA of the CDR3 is TGTGCCAGCAGTTTATGGGACAGGGCCTATGAGCAGTTCTTC. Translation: CASSLWDRAYEQFF.

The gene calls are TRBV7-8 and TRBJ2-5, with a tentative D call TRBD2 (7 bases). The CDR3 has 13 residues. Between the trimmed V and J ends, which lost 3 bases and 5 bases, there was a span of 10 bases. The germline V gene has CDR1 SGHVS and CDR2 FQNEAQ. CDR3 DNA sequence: TGTGCCAGCAGCTTGGGGGGGCTGGAGACCCAGTACTTC. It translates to CASSLGGLETQYF.

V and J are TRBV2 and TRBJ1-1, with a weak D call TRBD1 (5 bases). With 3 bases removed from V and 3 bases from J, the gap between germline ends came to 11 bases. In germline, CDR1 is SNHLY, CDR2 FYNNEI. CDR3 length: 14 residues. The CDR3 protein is CASSEAGGDTEAFF. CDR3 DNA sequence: TGTGCCAGCAGTGAGGCGGGGGGGGACACTGAAGCTTTCTTT.

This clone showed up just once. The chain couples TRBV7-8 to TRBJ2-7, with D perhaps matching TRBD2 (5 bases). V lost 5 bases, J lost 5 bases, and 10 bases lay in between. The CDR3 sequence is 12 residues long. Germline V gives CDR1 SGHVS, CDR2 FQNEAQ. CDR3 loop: CASSPLGDEQYF. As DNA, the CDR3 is TGTGCCAGCAGCCCACTCGGGGACGAGCAGTACTTC.

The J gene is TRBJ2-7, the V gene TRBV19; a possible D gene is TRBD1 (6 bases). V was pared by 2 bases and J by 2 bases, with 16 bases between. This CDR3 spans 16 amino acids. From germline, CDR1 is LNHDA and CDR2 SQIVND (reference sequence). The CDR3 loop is CASSILRTELTYEQYF. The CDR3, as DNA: TGTGCCAGTAGTATATTAAGGACAGAGCTCACCTACGAGCAGTACTTC.

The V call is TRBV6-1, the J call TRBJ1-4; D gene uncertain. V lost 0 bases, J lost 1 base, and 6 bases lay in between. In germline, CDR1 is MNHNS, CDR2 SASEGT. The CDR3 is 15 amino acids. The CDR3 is CASSEAPGTNEKLFF. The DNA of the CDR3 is TGTGCCAGCAGTGAAGCGCCGGGAACTAATGAAAAACTGTTTTTT.

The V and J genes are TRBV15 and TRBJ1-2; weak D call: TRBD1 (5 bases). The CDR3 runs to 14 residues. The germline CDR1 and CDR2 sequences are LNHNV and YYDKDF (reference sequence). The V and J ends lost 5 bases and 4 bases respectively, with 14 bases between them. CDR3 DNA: TGTGCCACCAGCCCCAGGGAATTTGTCTATGGCTACACCTTC. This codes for CATSPREFVYGYTF.

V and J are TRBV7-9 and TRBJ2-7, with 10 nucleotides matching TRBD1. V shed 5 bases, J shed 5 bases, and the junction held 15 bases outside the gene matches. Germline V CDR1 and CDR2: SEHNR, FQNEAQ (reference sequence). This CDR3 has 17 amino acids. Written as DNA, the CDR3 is TGTGCCAGCAGCCCAAGAATCAGACAGGGGGCTGTCCACGAGCAGTACTTC. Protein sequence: CASSPRIRQGAVHEQYF.

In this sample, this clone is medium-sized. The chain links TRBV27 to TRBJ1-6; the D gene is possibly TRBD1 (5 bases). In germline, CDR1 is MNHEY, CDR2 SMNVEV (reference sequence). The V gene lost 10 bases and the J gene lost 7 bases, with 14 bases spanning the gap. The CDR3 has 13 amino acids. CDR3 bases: TGTGCCACCCGACAGTTCAGGAATTCACCCCTCCACTTT. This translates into CATRQFRNSPLHF.

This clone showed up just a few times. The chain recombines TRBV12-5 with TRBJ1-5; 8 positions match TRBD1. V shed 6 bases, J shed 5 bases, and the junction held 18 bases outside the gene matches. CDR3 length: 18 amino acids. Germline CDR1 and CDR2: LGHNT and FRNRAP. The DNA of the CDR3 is TGTGCTAGTGGACATACCGACAGGGGATTCCGGGAGGATCAGCCCCAGCATTTT. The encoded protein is CASGHTDRGFREDQPQHF.

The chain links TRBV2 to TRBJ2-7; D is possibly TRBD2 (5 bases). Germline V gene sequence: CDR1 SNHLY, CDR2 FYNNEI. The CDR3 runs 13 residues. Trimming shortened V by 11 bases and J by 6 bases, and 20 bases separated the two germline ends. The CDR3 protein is CAGIQRGTREQYF. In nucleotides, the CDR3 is TGTGCCGGGATCCAACGGGGAACTCGCGAGCAGTACTTC.

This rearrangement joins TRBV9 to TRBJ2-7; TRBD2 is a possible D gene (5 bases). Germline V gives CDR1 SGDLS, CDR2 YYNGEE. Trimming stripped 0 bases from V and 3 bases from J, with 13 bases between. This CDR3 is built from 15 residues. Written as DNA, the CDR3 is TGTGCCAGCAGCGTAGGTGGACGGAGGATCTACGAGCAGTACTTC. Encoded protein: CASSVGGRRIYEQYF.

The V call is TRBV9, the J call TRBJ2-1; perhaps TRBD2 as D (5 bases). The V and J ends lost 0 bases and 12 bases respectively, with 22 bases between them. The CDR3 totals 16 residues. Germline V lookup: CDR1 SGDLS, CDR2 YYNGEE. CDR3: CASSVGTPPGIGGQFF. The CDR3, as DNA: TGTGCCAGCAGCGTAGGTACTCCCCCGGGGATAGGTGGGCAGTTCTTC.

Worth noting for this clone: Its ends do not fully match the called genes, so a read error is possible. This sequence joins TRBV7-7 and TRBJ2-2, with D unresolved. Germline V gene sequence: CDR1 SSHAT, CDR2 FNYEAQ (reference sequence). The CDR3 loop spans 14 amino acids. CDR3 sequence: CASSFRVATGELFF. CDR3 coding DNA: TGTGCTAGCAGCTTTCGGGTTGCCACCGGGGAGCTGTTTTTT.

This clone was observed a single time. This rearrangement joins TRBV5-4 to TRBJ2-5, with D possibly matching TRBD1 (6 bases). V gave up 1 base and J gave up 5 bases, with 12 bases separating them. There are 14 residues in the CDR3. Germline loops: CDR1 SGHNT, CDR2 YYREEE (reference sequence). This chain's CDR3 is CASSLTGRKETQYF. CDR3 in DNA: TGTGCCAGCAGCTTGACAGGGCGGAAGGAGACCCAGTACTTC. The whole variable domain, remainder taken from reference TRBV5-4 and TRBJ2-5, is ETGVTQSPTHLIKTRGQQVTLRCSSQSGHNTVSWYQQALGQGPQFIFQYYREEENGRGNFPPRFSGLQFPNYSSELNVNALELDDSALYLCASSLTGRKETQYFGPGTRLLVL.

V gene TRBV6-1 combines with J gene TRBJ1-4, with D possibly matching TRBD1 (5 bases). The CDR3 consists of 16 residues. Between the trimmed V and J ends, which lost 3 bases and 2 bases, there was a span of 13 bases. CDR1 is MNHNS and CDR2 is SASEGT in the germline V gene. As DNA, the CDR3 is TGTGCCAGCAGTGAGGGGACTTTTGTGACTAATGAAAAACTGTTTTTT. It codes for CASSEGTFVTNEKLFF.